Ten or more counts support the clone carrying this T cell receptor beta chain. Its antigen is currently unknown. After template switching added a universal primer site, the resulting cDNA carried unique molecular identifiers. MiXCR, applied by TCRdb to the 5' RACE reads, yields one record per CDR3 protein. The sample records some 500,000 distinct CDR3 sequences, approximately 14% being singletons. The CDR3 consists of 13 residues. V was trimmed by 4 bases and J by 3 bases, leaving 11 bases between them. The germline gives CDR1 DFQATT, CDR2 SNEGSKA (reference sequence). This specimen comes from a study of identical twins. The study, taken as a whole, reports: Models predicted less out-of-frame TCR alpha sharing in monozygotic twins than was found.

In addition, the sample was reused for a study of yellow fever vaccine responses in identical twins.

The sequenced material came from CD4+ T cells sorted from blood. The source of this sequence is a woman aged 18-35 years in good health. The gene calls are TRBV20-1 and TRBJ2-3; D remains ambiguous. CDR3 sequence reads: CSAKLGGTDTQYF. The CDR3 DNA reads TGCAGTGCTAAGTTGGGTGGGACAGATACGCAGTATTTT.